The clone carrying this T cell receptor (beta chain) was seen a handful of times. Its specificity is unknown. The sample is drawn from a study of cytomegalovirus exposure and HLA in healthy donors. Study-wide results and limits: Researchers catalogued 164 TCR beta chains as cytomegalovirus-associated. Follow-up analysis seemed to connect common viral pathogens with several of the most significant clusters identified. Presence/absence analyses assumed roughly uniform sequencing depth across donors, which may not hold.

Primers for the PCR totalled 60 Vbeta and 13 Jbeta. Using immunoSEQ multiplex PCR, the repertoire was profiled, and TCRdb retains in-frame clones only, with some absent. The sample lists 150,000 to 200,000 clones, roughly 73% occurring once. The CDR3 has 13 residues. V shed 7 bases and J shed 0 bases, with 10 bases lying between them. CDR1 is MDHEN, CDR2 SYDVKM, per germline. Sequencing used PBMCs. This TCR came from a young man in good health and CMV-seropositive. The chain employs TRBV28 and TRBJ2-7; D is uncertain. The CDR3 loop reads CASNINLSYEQYF. In nucleotides, the CDR3 is TGTGCCAGCAATATAAATCTCTCCTACGAGCAGTACTTC.